This entry is about one TCR beta chain. Its matching antigen is unknown. These data come from a study of CXCR3-negative and CXCR3-positive naive CD8 T cells. For the study at large: Cumulative TRB read yield was some 140 million, averaging about 1.5 +/- 0.3 million per library. Whole-study results and caveats: Diversity proved comparably high across both naive subsets and much lower in memory CD8+ cells.

The study made its TRB cDNA libraries by 5' RACE, adding UMI labels. TCRdb reprocessed the 5' RACE reads, with one entry per CDR3 protein and no DNA. The table for this sample gives 20,000 to 30,000 distinct CDR3 sequences. Looked up from germline, CDR1 is LGHNA and CDR2 is YNFKEQ. The CDR3 has 16 amino acids. The material sequenced was naive CXCR3- CD8+ T cells from blood. The subset is: CD45RO-CCR7+CD27+CD95- naive CD8+ T cells lacking CXCR3 (TNR3-). This receptor was obtained from a human donor in good health. Some clones in this sample may be carry-over from other donors' samples. V usage is TRBV4-2 and J usage is TRBJ1-2. The CDR3 loop reads CASSQEINILYGSYTF.